This T cell receptor (beta chain) is from a study of blood T cell repertoires in COVID-19. Study-wide background: The analysed material was cDNA or gDNA that came from T cells, B-cell-depleted T cells, or PBMCs.

The table came from immunoSEQ multiplex PCR; TCRdb's copy has only in-frame clones and leaves some out. Of under 150,000 clones detected, around 88% appear once; the ten largest clones hold about 17%. The CDR3 is made up of 16 amino acids. CDR1 and CDR2 (germline): KGHDR, SFDVKD. Trimming took 3 bases from V and 0 from J, leaving 14 bases between them. The chain couples TRBV24-1 to TRBJ2-7; tentatively, D is TRBD2 (6 bases). Sequenced sample: peripheral blood. This receptor was identified in a woman in her forties or fifties who had recovered from COVID-19. This CDR3 is CATSDTPRDFSYEQYF. CDR3 sequence (DNA): TGTGCCACCAGTGATACACCTCGGGACTTCTCCTACGAGCAGTACTTC.